These 15 T cell receptor beta chains share one sample of origin, sequenced in a study of blood T cell repertoires in COVID-19. Method: immunoSEQ multiplex PCR; TCRdb's copy keeps in-frame clones and lacks some. This table holds roughly 230,000 clones, about 86% found once. The source material was PBMCs or T cells enriched from blood (not recorded which). The source is a man in his forties or fifties who had recovered from COVID-19.

This chain joins TRBV28 and TRBJ2-1, with 7 bases identical to TRBD2. Per germline, CDR1 MDHEN and CDR2 SYDVKM. Trimming removed 3 bases from V and 3 bases from J; junction bases left unmatched: 17. The CDR3 length is 19 residues. CDR3 protein: CASSFKLVRATGGYNEQFF. CDR3 nucleotide sequence: TGTGCCAGCAGTTTTAAGCTTGTCCGAGCGACGGGAGGCTACAATGAGCAGTTCTTC.

The rearrangement uses TRBV5-1 and TRBJ2-5, with TRBD1 matching 8 bases. Germline assignment: CDR1 SGHRS and CDR2 YFSETQ. This CDR3 has 13 amino acids. V was clipped by 7 bases and J by 4 bases; unmatched bases: 6. The CDR3 here is CASFLQGAETQYF. The CDR3, as DNA: TGCGCCAGCTTTCTCCAGGGGGCAGAGACCCAGTACTTC.

The chain links TRBV6-5 to TRBJ2-2, with a weak D call TRBD1 (6 bases). V gave up 9 bases and J gave up 4 bases, with 15 bases separating them. Germline CDR1 reads MNHEY; CDR2 reads SVGAGI. The CDR3 length is 14 residues. The CDR3 loop is CASNRVRGTGELFF. The CDR3 nucleotides read TGTGCCAGTAACAGGGTCCGGGGCACCGGGGAGCTGTTTTTT.

The chain couples TRBV7-8 to TRBJ2-5, with 7 bases matching TRBD1. Germline CDR1 is SGHVS and CDR2 is FQNEAQ. The CDR3 extends over 16 amino acids. V lost 2 bases and J lost 1; bases outside the gene matches: 7. CDR3 sequence (DNA): TGTGCCAGCAGCTTAATGAACAGGGGAGTCCAAGAGACCCAGTACTTC. Protein: CASSLMNRGVQETQYF.

The chain's CDR3 is CASTSGGWVNTEAFF. The CDR3 nucleotides read TGTGCCAGCACTTCCGGCGGATGGGTTAACACTGAAGCTTTCTTT. V is TRBV28 and J is TRBJ1-1; D unclear. The V and J ends lost 7 bases and 2 bases respectively, with 17 bases between them. This CDR3 contains 15 residues. The germline V gene has CDR1 MDHEN and CDR2 SYDVKM.

CDR3 loop: CASRPAGGNGGNLQYF. In nucleotides, the CDR3 is TGCGCCAGCAGGCCGGCGGGGGGAAACGGTGGGAACTTACAGTACTTC. V usage is TRBV5-1 and J usage is TRBJ2-7; TRBD2 agrees at 8 bases. With 5 bases clipped from V and 10 bases from J, the junction kept 20 bases outside the gene matches. Germline CDR1 is SGHRS and CDR2 is YFSETQ. This CDR3 is 16 amino acids long.

This clone was detected only a few times. The chain employs TRBV7-3 and TRBJ1-3; D is perhaps TRBD1 (6 bases). The V gene's germline CDR1 is SGHTA and CDR2 FQGTGA. V was trimmed by 4 bases and J by 2 bases, leaving 9 bases between them. This CDR3 is 14 amino acids long. CDR3 nucleotide sequence: TGTGCCAGCAGCTCCGGACAGCCTGGAAACACCATATATTTT. Translated: CASSSGQPGNTIYF.

This clone was recorded at least ten times. The chain couples TRBV4-1 to TRBJ2-7, with D perhaps TRBD1 (7 bases). The V end was cut by 1 base, the J end by 2 bases, with 12 bases between. CDR1 MGHRA and CDR2 YSYEKL come from the germline V gene. The CDR3 loop spans 15 amino acids. CDR3 residues: CASSQGQGGTYEQYF. The CDR3 DNA sequence: TGCGCCAGCAGCCAAGGACAGGGCGGGACCTACGAGCAGTACTTC.

The sample holds a few counts of this clone. The rearrangement links TRBV5-4 to TRBJ2-1; 11 bases align to TRBD1. Per the germline V gene, CDR1 is SGHNT and CDR2 is YYREEE (reference sequence). This CDR3 spans 11 amino acids. The ends lost 4 bases at V and 14 bases at J; junction bases unmatched: 2. CDR3 loop: CASSLGQGEFF. The CDR3 region has the DNA TGTGCCAGCAGCCTGGGACAGGGGGAGTTCTTC.

CDR3 protein: CATTGTGRNEQFF. The CDR3 DNA reads as TGTGCCACCACCGGGACAGGGCGCAATGAGCAGTTCTTC. This sequence joins TRBV24-1 and TRBJ2-1; 9 nucleotides line up with TRBD1. The V and J ends lost 8 bases and 6 bases, in that order; junction bases with no gene match: 4. There are 13 residues in the CDR3. Germline loops: CDR1 KGHDR, CDR2 SFDVKD.

The rearrangement links TRBV7-3 to TRBJ1-1; D is uncertain. This CDR3 comprises 15 residues. Germline CDR1 and CDR2: SGHTA and FQGTGA. The ends were cut back, 4 bases at V and 1 base at J, with 13 bases in the middle. CDR3 region: CASSSTGNANTEAFF. The CDR3 DNA is TGTGCCAGCAGCTCGACGGGGAATGCGAACACTGAAGCTTTCTTT.

This sequence joins TRBV7-3 and TRBJ2-3; 13 positions agree with TRBD2. Germline V gene sequence: CDR1 SGHTA, CDR2 FQGTGA. CDR3 length: 15 residues. Trimming at V came to 4 bases and at J to 6 bases, leaving 4 bases not matched to a gene. The CDR3 loop reads CASSYGLAGADTQYF. DNA of the CDR3: TGTGCCAGCAGCTATGGACTAGCGGGAGCGGATACGCAGTATTTT.

The V and J genes are TRBV11-1 and TRBJ1-1; D is perhaps TRBD1 (6 bases). Per germline, CDR1 SGHAT and CDR2 FQDESV (reference sequence). CDR3 size: 15 residues. V lost 4 bases to trimming and J lost 3 bases, with 15 bases between them. This chain's CDR3 is CASSSYRPGDTEAFF. In nucleotides, the CDR3 is TGTGCCAGCAGCTCATACAGGCCAGGGGACACTGAAGCTTTCTTT.

The chain employs TRBV28 and TRBJ1-1; tentative D call: TRBD1 (5 bases). The germline V and J ends were trimmed by 5 bases and 5 bases, with 15 bases remaining between them. This CDR3 contains 14 residues. Germline V CDR1 and CDR2: MDHEN, SYDVKM. CDR3 sequence (DNA): TGTGCCAGCAGTCGGGGGGGAAGGGGTACTGAAGCTTTCTTT. Protein sequence: CASSRGGRGTEAFF.

V and J are TRBV27 and TRBJ2-6; 9 positions agree with TRBD1. The junction had 9 bases not matched to a gene; V was cut back by 5 bases and J by 1 base. Germline CDR1 reads MNHEY; CDR2 reads SMNVEV (reference sequence). The CDR3 length is 18 residues. CDR3 DNA sequence: TGTGCCAGCAGTCGCCGGACAGGGGATAGGTCTGGGGCCAACGTCCTGACTTTC. Residues: CASSRRTGDRSGANVLTF.